This T cell receptor (beta chain) came from a study of molecular identifiers for immune sequencing clone quantification. This clonotype was seen many times. Its specificity is unknown. TCRdb fed the PCR reads into MiXCR, producing one record per CDR3 protein. Among hundreds of thousands of distinct CDR3 sequences listed, 25% were seen once. Study observations and caveats: Clones above 20 RNA copies contained over 99% of effector molecules and under 1% of naive molecules. One cell's worth of spiked Jurkat TCR RNA was reportedly detectable among about 930,000 naive cells.

The clonotype comes from a human donor in good health. Some libraries in this study had Jurkat cell RNA spiked in. The material sequenced was naive CD8+ T cells from blood, with Jurkat cell RNA spiked in. Indicated subset: FACS-sorted CD8+CD4-CCR7+CD45RA+ naive T cells.

The DNA of the CDR3 is TGTGCCAGCAGCCAAGGCCGGCTTTGGGACACTGAAGCTTTCTTT. Translation gives CASSQGRLWDTEAFF. This rearrangement joins TRBV3-1 to TRBJ1-1; D remains unclear. The CDR3 runs to 15 residues. Trimming removed 1 base from V and 3 bases from J, with 12 bases in between. CDR1 and CDR2 (germline): LGHDT, YNNKEL (reference sequence).